What follows is one T cell receptor beta chain and its context. The entry originates in a study of T cell changes during pregnancy in multiple sclerosis. Profiled with immunoSEQ multiplex PCR; TCRdb holds only in-frame clones, not every one. The table records about 42,000 clones, approximately 96% of them present only once. Between the trimmed V and J ends, which lost 0 bases and 4 bases, there was a span of 13 bases. This CDR3 comprises 16 residues. Germline assignment: CDR1 SEHNR and CDR2 FQNEAQ (reference sequence). The chain is built from TRBV7-9 and TRBJ1-5; D gene uncertain. The TCR originated in a female donor with multiple sclerosis, enrolled in a pregnancy study. The source material was peripheral blood, sampled in the second trimester of pregnancy. This CDR3 reads CASSLAVADQNQPQHF. The CDR3 bases are TGTGCCAGCAGCTTAGCCGTAGCTGACCAGAATCAGCCCCAGCATTTT. Full variable domain (outside the CDR3, taken from reference TRBV7-9 and TRBJ1-5): DTGVSQNPRHKITKRGQNVTFRCDPISEHNRLYWYRQTLGQGPEFLTYFQNEAQLEKSRLLSDRFSAERPKGSFSTLEIQRTEQGDSAMYLCASSLAVADQNQPQHFGDGTRLSIL.